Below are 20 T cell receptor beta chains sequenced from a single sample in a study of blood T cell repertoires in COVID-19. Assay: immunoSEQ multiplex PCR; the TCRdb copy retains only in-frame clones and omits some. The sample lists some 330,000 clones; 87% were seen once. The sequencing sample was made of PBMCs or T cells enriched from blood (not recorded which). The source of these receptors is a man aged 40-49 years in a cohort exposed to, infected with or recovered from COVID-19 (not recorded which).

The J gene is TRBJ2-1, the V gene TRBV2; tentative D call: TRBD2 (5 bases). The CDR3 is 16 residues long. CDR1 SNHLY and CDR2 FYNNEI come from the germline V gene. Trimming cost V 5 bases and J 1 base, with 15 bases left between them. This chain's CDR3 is CASSSIRGRSYNEQFF. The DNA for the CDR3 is TGTGCCAGCAGTAGCATCCGGGGAAGGTCCTACAATGAGCAGTTCTTC. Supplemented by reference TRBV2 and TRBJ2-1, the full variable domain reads EPEVTQTPSHQVTQMGQEVILRCVPISNHLYFYWYRQILGQKVEFLVSFYNNEISEKSEIFDDQFSVERPDGSNFTLKIRSTKLEDSAMYFCASSSIRGRSYNEQFFGPGTRLTVL.

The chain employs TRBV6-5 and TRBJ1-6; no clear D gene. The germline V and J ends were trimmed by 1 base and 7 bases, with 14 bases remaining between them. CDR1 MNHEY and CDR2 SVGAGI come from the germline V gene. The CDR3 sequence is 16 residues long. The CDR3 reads CASSYLSGLRNSPLHF. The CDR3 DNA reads TGTGCCAGCAGTTACTTATCGGGGTTGCGGAATTCACCCCTCCACTTT.

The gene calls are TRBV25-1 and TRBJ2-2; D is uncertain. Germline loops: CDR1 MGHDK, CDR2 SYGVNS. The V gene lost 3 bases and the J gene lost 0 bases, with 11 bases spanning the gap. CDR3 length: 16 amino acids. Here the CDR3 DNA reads TGTGCCAGCAGTGACCCGAGAAACGCGAACACCGGGGAGCTGTTTTTT. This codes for CASSDPRNANTGELFF. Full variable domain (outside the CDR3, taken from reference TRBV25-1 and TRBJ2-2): EADIYQTPRYLVIGTGKKITLECSQTMGHDKMYWYQQDPGMELHLIHYSYGVNSTEKGDLSSESTVSRIRTEHFPLTLESARPSHTSQYLCASSDPRNANTGELFFGEGSRLTVL.

The CDR3 DNA is TGTGCCAGCAGTTTTTCCCTTATCCCCCCCCTACCTTACTACAATGAGCAGTTCTTC. Its translation is CASSFSLIPPLPYYNEQFF. The chain couples TRBV28 to TRBJ2-1; D gene uncertain. This CDR3 is 19 amino acids long. The ends were cut back, 3 bases at V and 3 bases at J, with 24 bases in the middle. Germline V gene data show CDR1 as MDHEN and CDR2 as SYDVKM.

For the CDR3, the DNA is TGTGCCAGTACCGCATGGGGGGGGACTAATGAAAAACTGTTTTTT. This codes for CASTAWGGTNEKLFF. V and J are TRBV19 and TRBJ1-4, with TRBD1 as a possible D gene (5 bases). Between the trimmed V and J ends, which lost 7 bases and 2 bases, there was a span of 14 bases. CDR1 and CDR2 (germline): LNHDA, SQIVND (reference sequence). The CDR3 is 15 residues long.

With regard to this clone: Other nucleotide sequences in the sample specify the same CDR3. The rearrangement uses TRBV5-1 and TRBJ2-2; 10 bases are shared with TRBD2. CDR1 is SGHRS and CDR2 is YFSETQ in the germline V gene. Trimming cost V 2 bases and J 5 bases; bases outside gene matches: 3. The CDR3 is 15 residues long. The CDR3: CASSLELAGTGELFF. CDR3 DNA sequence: TGCGCCAGCAGCTTAGAACTAGCGGGAACCGGGGAGCTGTTTTTT. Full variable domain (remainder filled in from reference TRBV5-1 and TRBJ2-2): KAGVTQTPRYLIKTRGQQVTLSCSPISGHRSVSWYQQTPGQGLQFLFEYFSETQRNKGNFPGRFSGRQFSNSRSEMNVSTLELGDSALYLCASSLELAGTGELFFGEGSRLTVL.

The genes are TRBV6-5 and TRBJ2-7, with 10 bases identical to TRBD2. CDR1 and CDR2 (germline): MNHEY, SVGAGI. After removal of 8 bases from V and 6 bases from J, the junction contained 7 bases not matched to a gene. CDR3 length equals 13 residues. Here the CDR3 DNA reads TGTGCCAGCCGACTAGCGGGTTATGGCGAGCAGTACTTC. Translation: CASRLAGYGEQYF.

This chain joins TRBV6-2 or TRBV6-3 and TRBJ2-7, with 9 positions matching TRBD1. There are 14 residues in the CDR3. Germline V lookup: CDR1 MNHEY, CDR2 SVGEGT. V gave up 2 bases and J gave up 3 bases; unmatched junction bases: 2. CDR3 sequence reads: CASSYRGQGYEQYF. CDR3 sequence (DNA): TGTGCCAGCAGTTACAGGGGACAGGGCTACGAGCAGTACTTC.

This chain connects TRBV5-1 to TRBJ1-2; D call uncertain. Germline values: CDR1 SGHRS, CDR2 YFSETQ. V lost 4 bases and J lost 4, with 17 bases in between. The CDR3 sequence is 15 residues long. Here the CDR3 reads CASSPGGLPFYGYTF. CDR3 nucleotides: TGCGCCAGCAGCCCCGGCGGTCTGCCTTTCTATGGCTACACCTTC.

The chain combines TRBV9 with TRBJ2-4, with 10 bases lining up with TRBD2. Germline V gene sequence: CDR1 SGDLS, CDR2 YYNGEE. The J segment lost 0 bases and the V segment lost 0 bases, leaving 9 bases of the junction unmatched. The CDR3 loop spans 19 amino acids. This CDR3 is CASSVAASGSDIAKNIQYF. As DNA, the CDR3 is TGTGCCAGCAGCGTAGCTGCTAGCGGGAGCGACATAGCCAAAAACATTCAGTACTTC.

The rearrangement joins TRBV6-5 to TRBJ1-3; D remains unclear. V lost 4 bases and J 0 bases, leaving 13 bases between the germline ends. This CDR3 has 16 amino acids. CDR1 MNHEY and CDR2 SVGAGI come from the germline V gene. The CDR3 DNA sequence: TGTGCCAGCAGTTCTTGGGCCCGTAACTCTGGAAACACCATATATTTT. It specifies CASSSWARNSGNTIYF.

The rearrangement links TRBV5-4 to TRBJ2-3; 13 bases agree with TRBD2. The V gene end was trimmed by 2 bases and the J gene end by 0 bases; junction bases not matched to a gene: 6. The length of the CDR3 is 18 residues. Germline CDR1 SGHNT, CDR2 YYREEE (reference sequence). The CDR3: CASSLRMGLAGSTDTQYF. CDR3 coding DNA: TGTGCCAGCAGCTTACGTATGGGACTAGCGGGAAGCACAGATACGCAGTATTTT.

Here the CDR3 reads CASTNRGGGETQYF. CDR3 DNA sequence: TGTGCCAGTACCAATCGGGGGGGCGGAGAGACCCAGTACTTC. The chain links TRBV19 to TRBJ2-5; 8 nucleotides agree with TRBD2. CDR3 size: 14 residues. Trimming at V came to 7 bases and at J to 4 bases, leaving 8 bases not matched to a gene. The germline gives CDR1 LNHDA, CDR2 SQIVND (reference sequence). The whole variable domain, remainder taken from reference TRBV19 and TRBJ2-5, is DGGITQSPKYLFRKEGQNVTLSCEQNLNHDAMYWYRQDPGQGLRLIYYSQIVNDFQKGDIAEGYSVSREKKESFPLTVTSAQKNPTAFYLCASTNRGGGETQYFGPGTRLLVL.

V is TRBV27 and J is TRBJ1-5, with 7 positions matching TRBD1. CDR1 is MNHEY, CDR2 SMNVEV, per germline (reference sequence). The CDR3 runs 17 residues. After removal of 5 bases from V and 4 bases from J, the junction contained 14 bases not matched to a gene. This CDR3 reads CASSKLTRDSGNQPQHF. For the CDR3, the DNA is TGTGCCAGCAGTAAGCTAACCCGGGACAGCGGGAATCAGCCCCAGCATTTT.

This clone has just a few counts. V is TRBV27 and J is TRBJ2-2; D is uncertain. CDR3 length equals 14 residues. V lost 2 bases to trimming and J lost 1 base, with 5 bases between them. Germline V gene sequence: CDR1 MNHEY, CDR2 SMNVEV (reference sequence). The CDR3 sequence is CASSLKRNTGELFF. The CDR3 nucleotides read TGTGCCAGCAGTTTAAAGCGGAACACCGGGGAGCTGTTTTTT.

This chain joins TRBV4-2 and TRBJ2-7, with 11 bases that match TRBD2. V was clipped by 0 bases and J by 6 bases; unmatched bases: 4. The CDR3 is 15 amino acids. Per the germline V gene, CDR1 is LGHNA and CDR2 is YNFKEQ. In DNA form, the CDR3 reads TGTGCCAGCAGCCAAGACACTAGCGGGAGTGGCGAGCAGTACTTC. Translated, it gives CASSQDTSGSGEQYF.

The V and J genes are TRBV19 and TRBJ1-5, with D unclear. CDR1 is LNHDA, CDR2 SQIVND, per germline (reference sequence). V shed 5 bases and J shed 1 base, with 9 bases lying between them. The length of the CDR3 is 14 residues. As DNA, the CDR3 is TGTGCCAGTAGTCCTTCCCGGAGCAATCAGCCCCAGCATTTT. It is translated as CASSPSRSNQPQHF.

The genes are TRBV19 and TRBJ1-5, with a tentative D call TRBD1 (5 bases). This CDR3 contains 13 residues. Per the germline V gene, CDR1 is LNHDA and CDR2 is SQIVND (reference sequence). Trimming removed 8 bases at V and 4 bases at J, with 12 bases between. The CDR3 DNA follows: TGTGCCAGTTCGACAGCCATTAATCAGCCCCAGCATTTT. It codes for CASSTAINQPQHF. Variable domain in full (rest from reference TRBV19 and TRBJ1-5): DGGITQSPKYLFRKEGQNVTLSCEQNLNHDAMYWYRQDPGQGLRLIYYSQIVNDFQKGDIAEGYSVSREKKESFPLTVTSAQKNPTAFYLCASSTAINQPQHFGDGTRLSIL.

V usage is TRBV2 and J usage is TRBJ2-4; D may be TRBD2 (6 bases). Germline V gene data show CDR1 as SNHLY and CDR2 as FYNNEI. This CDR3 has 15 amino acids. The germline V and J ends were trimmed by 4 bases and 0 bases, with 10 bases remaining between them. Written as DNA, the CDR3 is TGTGCCAGCAGTGGTAGGGGACTAGCCAAAAACATTCAGTACTTC. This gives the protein CASSGRGLAKNIQYF.

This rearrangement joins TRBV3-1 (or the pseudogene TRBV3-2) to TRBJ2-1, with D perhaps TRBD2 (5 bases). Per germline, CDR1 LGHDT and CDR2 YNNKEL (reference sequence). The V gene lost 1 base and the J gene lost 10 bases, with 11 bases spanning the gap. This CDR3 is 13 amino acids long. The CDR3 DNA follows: TGTGCCAGCAGCCAAGCAGCCAGCGGCGAGCAGTTCTTC. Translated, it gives CASSQAASGEQFF.